This T cell receptor (beta chain) stems from a study of T cell repertoires in cytomegalovirus infection. Overall study context: In the study, CMV epitopes included recently identified HLA-C-restricted and well-studied HLA-B-restricted ones. TCR beta signatures that were public indicated CMV infection and matching HLA type.

Via MiXCR, TCRdb re-called the reads, giving one row per CDR3 protein. This table holds hundreds of thousands of distinct CDR3 sequences, roughly 33% found once. This CDR3 comprises 15 residues. The germline CDR1 and CDR2 sequences are MNHNY and SVGAGI (reference sequence). The junction had 4 bases not matched to a gene; V was cut back by 5 bases and J by 2 bases. Findings of the study overall: People with CMV and the relevant HLA were identified by cumulative public TCR beta family frequency. Ex vivo responses were dominated by HLA-C-restricted CMV-specific TCR beta clonotypes.

This clonotype came up many times. Its antigen is undetermined. The rearrangement links TRBV6-6 to TRBJ2-3, with 10 bases lining up with TRBD2. The source material was cultured CD8+ T cells from PBMCs, sampled from culture after CMV antigen stimulation. The source of this sequence is a human donor in good health (CMV status not recorded). Some clones in this sample may be carry-over from other donors' samples. The CDR3 region is CASSPSGGITDTQYF. The CDR3 region has the DNA TGTGCCAGCAGTCCTAGCGGGGGAATCACAGATACGCAGTATTTT.